This T cell receptor (beta chain) was retrieved from a study of blood T cell repertoires in COVID-19. Produced via immunoSEQ multiplex PCR; TCRdb's table is partial and in-frame only. The sample consists of around 400,000 clones, approximately 89% of them appearing once. V lost 6 bases, J lost 3 bases, and 4 bases stayed unmatched. Germline V CDR1 and CDR2: MNHNY, SVGAGI (reference sequence). The CDR3 runs to 13 residues. Seattle patients were enrolled while actively infected and followed longitudinally. Sample: peripheral blood. The V call is TRBV6-6, the J call TRBJ1-2, with TRBD1 identical over 7 bases. The source of this sequence is an older woman with COVID-19, enrolled during active disease. DNA of the CDR3: TGTGCCAGCAGCGACAGGGCGGACTATGGCTACACCTTC. Residues: CASSDRADYGYTF.